This T cell receptor (beta chain) was sequenced during a study of cytotoxic CD8 clonotypes in ibrutinib-treated CLL. General study findings and limits: With treatment, public clonotypes, which were uncommon, either contracted or remained stable.

Produced via immunoSEQ multiplex PCR; TCRdb's table is partial and in-frame only. The sample comprises 250,000 or so clones, 70% of which are singletons, and approximately 15% rests with the top ten. Remarks on this clone: Its antigen is currently unknown.

The germline gives CDR1 SGHAT, CDR2 FQNNGV. CDR3 length: 13 residues. The J segment lost 9 bases and the V segment lost 9 bases, leaving 11 bases of the junction unmatched. The chain employs TRBV11-2 and TRBJ1-5; TRBD1 matches 7 bases. The source was PBMCs, collected after 24 months of ibrutinib treatment. The TCR originated in a human donor with chronic lymphocytic leukemia. The DNA of the CDR3 is TGTGCCAGTGGGCGACAGGGACAAGGGCCCCAGCATTTT. Protein sequence: CASGRQGQGPQHF.